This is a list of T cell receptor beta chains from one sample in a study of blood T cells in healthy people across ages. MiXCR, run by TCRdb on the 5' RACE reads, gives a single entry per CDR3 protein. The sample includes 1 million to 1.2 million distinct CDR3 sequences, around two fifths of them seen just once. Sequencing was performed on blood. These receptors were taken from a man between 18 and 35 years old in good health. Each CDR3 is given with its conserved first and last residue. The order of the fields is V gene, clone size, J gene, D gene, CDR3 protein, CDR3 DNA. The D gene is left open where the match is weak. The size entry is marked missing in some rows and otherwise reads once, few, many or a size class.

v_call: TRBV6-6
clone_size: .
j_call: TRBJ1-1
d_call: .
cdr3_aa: CASSYYPADRNTEAFF
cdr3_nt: TGTGCCAGCAGTTACTACCCGGCAGATAGGAACACTGAAGCTTTCTTT

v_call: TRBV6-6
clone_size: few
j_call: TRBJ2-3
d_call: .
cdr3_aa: CASSAAPGHKTDTQYF
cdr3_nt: TGTGCCAGCAGTGCCGCCCCGGGACATAAAACAGATACGCAGTATTTT

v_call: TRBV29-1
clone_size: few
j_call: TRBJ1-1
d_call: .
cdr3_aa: CSGQRLNTEAFF
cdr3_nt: TGCAGCGGACAGCGCCTGAACACTGAAGCTTTCTTT

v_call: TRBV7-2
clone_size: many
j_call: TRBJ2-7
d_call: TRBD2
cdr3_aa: CASSPSHGDYSYEQYF
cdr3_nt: TGTGCCAGCAGCCCTTCTCACGGGGACTACTCCTACGAGCAGTACTTC

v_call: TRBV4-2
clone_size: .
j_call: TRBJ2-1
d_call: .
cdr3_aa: CASSQEGGIAYNEQFF
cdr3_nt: TGTGCCAGCAGCCAAGAAGGGGGGATTGCATACAATGAGCAGTTCTTC

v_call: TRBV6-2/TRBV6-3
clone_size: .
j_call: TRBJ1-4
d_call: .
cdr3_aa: CASRAGGFDEKLFF
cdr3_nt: TGTGCCAGCAGAGCTGGGGGGTTCGATGAAAAACTGTTTTTT

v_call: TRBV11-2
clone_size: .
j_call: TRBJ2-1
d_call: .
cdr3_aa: CASSLDDGRGNEQFF
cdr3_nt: TGTGCCAGCAGCTTAGATGACGGCAGGGGTAATGAGCAGTTCTTC

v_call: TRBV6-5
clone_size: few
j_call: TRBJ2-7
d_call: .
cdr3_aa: CASSESLVRTYEQYF
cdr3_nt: TGTGCCAGCAGCGAGTCACTAGTCAGGACCTACGAGCAGTACTTC

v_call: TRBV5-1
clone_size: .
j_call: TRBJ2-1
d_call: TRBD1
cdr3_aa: CASSSGGDSYNEQFF
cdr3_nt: TGCGCCAGCAGCTCAGGGGGCGATTCCTACAATGAGCAGTTCTTC

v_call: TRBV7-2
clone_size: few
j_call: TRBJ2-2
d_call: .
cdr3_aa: CASNRDNTGELFF
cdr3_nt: TGTGCCAGCAACCGGGACAACACCGGGGAGCTGTTTTTT

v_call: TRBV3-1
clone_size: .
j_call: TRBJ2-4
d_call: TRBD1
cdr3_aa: CASSQDSRGAKNIQYF
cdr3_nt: TGTGCCAGCAGCCAAGATTCCAGGGGGGCCAAAAACATTCAGTACTTC

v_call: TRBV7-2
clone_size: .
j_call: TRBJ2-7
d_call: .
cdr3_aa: CASSLDRSGYEQYF
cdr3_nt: TGTGCCAGCAGCTTGGATAGATCTGGCTACGAGCAGTACTTC

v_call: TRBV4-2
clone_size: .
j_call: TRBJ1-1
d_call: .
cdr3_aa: CASSQETENTEAFF
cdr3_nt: TGTGCCAGCAGCCAAGAAACAGAGAACACTGAAGCTTTCTTT

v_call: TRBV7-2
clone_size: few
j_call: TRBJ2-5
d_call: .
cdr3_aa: CASSLIREETQYF
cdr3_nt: TGTGCCAGCAGCTTAATAAGGGAAGAGACCCAGTACTTC

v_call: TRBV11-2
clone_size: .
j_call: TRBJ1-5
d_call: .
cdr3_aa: CASSPVLGFSNQPQHF
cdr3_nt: TGTGCCAGCAGCCCCGTCCTTGGATTTAGCAATCAGCCCCAGCATTTT

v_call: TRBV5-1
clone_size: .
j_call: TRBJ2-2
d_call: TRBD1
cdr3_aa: CASSLDFGTGFNTGELFF
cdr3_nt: TGCGCCAGCAGCTTGGACTTCGGGACAGGATTTAACACCGGGGAGCTGTTTTTT

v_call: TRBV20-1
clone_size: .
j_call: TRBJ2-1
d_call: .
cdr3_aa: CSASGPLGRGEQFF
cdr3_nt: TGCAGTGCTAGTGGCCCCCTAGGGCGTGGCGAGCAGTTCTTC